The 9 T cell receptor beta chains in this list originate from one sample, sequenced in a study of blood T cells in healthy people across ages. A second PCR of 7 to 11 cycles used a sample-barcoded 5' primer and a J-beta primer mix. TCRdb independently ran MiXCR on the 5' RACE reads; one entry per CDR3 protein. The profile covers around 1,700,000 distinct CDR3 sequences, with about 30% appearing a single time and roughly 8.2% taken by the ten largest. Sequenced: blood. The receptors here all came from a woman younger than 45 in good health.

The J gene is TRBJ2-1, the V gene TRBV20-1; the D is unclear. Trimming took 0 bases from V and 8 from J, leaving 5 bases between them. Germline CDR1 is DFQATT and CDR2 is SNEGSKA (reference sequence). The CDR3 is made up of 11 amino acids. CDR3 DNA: TGCAGTGCTAGAGAGGGTTATGAGCAGTTCTTC. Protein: CSAREGYEQFF.

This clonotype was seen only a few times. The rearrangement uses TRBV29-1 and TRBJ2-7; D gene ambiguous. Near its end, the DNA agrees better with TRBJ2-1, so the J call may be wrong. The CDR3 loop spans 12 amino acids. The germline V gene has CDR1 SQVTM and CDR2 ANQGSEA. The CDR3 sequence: CSVDGSSYEQFF. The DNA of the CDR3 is TGCAGCGTTGACGGTAGCTCCTACGAGCAGTTCTTC.

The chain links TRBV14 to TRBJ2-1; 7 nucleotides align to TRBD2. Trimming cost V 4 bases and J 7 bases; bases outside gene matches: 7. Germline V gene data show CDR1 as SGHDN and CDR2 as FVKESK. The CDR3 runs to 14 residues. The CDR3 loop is CASSRLAVWNEQFF. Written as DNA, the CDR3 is TGTGCCAGCAGCCGACTAGCAGTTTGGAATGAGCAGTTCTTC.

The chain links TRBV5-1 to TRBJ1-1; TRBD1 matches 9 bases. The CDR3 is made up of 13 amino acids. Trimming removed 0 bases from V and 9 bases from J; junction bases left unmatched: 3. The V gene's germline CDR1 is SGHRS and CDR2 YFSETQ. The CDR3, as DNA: TGCGCCAGCAGCTTGGGGGACAGGGAAAAAGCTTTCTTT. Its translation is CASSLGDREKAFF.

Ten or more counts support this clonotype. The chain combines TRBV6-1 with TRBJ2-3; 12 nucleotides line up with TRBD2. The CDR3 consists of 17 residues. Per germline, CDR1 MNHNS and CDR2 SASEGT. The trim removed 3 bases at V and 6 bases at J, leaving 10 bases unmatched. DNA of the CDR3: TGTGCCAGCAGTGAGCAGACTAGCGGGGGACTAAGGGATACGCAGTATTTT. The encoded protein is CASSEQTSGGLRDTQYF.

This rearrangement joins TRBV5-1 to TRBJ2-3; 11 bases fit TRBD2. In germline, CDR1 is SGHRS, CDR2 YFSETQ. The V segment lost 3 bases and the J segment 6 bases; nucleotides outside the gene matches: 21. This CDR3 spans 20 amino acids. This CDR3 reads CASSSALTSGGWGGADTQYF. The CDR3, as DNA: TGCGCCAGCAGCTCTGCACTTACTAGCGGGGGATGGGGTGGGGCCGATACGCAGTATTTT.

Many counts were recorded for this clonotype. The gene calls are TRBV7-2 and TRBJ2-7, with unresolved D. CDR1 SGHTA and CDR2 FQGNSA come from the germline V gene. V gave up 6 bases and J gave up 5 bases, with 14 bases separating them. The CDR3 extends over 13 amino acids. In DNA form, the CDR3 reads TGTGCCAGCAGTCTAAGACCACTGCACGAGCAGTACTTC. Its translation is CASSLRPLHEQYF.

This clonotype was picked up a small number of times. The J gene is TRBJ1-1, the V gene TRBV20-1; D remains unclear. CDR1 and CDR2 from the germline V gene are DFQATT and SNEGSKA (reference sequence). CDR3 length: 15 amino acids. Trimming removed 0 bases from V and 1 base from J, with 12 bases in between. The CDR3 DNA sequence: TGCAGTGCTAGAGATCAAAGGTCCTGGAACACTGAAGCTTTCTTT. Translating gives CSARDQRSWNTEAFF.

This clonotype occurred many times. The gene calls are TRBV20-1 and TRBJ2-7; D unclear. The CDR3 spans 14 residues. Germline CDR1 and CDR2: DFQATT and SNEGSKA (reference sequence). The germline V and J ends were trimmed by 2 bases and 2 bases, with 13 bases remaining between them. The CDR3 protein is CSARSRTSTYEQYF. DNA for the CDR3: TGCAGTGCTAGATCCAGGACCTCTACCTACGAGCAGTACTTC.